The source of this T cell receptor delta chain is a study of γδ T cells in repeated Plasmodium falciparum infection. Across the whole study: Age- and gender-matched Australian children served as comparison for malaria-exposed Malian children. Samples were taken at baseline, before some infections, and 21 days after each.

V was pared by 2 bases and J by 0 bases, with 15 bases of the junction left unmatched. Germline assignment: CDR1 GEAIGNYY and CDR2 EKD. The CDR3 loop spans 19 amino acids. TCRdb re-processed the multiplex PCR reads via CATT. The repertoire holds more than 70,000 delta-chain clones, with more than 0.85% as singletons. This clone occurred a few times. The protein in TCRdb stems from a much larger clone and differs at residue 10 from this DNA's translation, likely a read error; here the protein is translated from the DNA. Vgamma9/Vdelta2+ and Vdelta2-negative gammadelta T cells were flow-sorted from PBMC for bulk sequencing.

The source material was gamma-delta T cells from blood. This sequence joins TRDV2 and TRDJ1, with TRDD3 identical over 9 bases. Assignment of the J gene here rests on matching the DNA to germline, because TCRdb gives none. The receptor was derived from a pool of human donors (malaria-infected and uninfected, not separated). CDR3 in DNA: TGTGCCTGTGACAACGTACTGGGGGACGAAGGGGCGTACACCGATAAACTCATCTTT. This encodes CACDNVLGDEGAYTDKLIF.